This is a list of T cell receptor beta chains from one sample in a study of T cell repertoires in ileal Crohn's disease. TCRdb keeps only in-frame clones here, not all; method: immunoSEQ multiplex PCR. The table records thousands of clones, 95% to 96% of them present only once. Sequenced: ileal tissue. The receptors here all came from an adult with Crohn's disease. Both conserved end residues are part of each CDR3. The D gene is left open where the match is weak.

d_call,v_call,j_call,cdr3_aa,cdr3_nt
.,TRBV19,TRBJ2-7,CASSMGDNYEQYF,TGTGCCAGTAGTATGGGGGACAACTACGAGCAGTACTTC
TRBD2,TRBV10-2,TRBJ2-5,CASRSWASGDQETQYF,TGCGCCAGCCGCTCTTGGGCTAGCGGGGACCAAGAGACCCAGTACTTC
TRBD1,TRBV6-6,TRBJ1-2,CASTGQGSNYGYTF,TGTGCCAGCACAGGACAGGGGAGCAACTATGGCTACACCTTC
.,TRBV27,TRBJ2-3,CASSLGLVLAGTDTQYF,TGTGCCAGCAGTTTAGGGTTGGTACTAGCAGGAACAGATACGCAGTATTTT
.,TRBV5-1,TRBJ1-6,CASSLRGPSGNSPLHF,TGCGCCAGCAGCTTGCGGGGTCCTTCGGGTAATTCACCCCTCCACTTT
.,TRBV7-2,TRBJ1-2,CASSPRELANYGYTF,TGTGCCAGCAGCCCGAGGGAGTTGGCTAACTATGGCTACACCTTC
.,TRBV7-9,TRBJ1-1,CASSSYLGGGDTEAFF,TGTGCCAGCAGCTCCTACTTGGGCGGCGGGGACACTGAAGCTTTCTTT
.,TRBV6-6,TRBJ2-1,CASIDSYNEQFF,TGTGCCAGCATTGACAGCTACAATGAGCAGTTCTTC
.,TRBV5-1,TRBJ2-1,CASSFDSDYEQFF,TGCGCCAGCAGCTTCGACAGTGACTATGAGCAGTTCTTC
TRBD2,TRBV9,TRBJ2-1,CASSVGLAGGPHNEQFF,TGTGCCAGCAGCGTAGGTCTAGCGGGGGGCCCCCACAATGAGCAGTTCTTC
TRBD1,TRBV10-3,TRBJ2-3,CAISPGQGADTQYF,TGTGCCATCAGTCCGGGACAGGGGGCAGATACGCAGTATTTT
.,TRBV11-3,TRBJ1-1,CASSSTQVSKAFF,TGTGCCAGCAGCTCCACCCAGGTTTCAAAAGCTTTCTTT
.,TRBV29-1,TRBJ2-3,CSESHTDTQYF,TGCAGCGAGAGCCACACAGATACGCAGTATTTT
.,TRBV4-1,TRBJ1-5,CASSQDMQLQPQHF,TGCGCCAGCAGCCAAGATATGCAGTTACAGCCCCAGCATTTT
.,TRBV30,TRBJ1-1,CARVLNTEAFF,TGTGCCCGCGTATTGAACACTGAAGCTTTCTTT
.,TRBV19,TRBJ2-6,CASSILRSSGANVLTF,TGTGCCAGTAGTATACTCCGGAGCTCTGGGGCCAACGTCCTGACTTTC
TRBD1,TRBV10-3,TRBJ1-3,CAISITGGSSGNTIYF,TGTGCCATCAGTATTACAGGGGGGAGCTCTGGAAACACCATATATTTT
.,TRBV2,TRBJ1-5,CASTLGAGQPQHF,TGTGCCAGCACTTTAGGGGCAGGTCAGCCCCAGCATTTT
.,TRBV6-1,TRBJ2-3,CASSVERRGFTDTQYF,TGTGCCAGCAGTGTCGAGCGGCGGGGATTCACAGATACGCAGTATTTT
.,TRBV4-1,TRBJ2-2,CASSPGYTGELFF,TGCGCCAGCAGCCCAGGGTACACCGGGGAGCTGTTTTTT
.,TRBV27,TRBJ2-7,CASSQDRATGRSEQYF,TGTGCCAGCAGTCAGGACAGAGCCACAGGGAGAAGCGAGCAGTACTTC
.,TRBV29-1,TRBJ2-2,CSVLGGAKTGELFF,TGCAGCGTCCTGGGGGGGGCAAAGACCGGGGAGCTGTTTTTT